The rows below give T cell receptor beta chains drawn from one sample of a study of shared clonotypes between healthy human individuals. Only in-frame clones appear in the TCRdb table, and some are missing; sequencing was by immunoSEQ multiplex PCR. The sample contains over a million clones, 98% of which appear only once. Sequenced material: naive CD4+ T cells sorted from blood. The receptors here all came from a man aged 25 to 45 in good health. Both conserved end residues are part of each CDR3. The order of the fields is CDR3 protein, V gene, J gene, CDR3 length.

cdr3_aa: CASSLELAGGWPTQYF; v_call: TRBV11-2; j_call: TRBJ2-5; cdr3_length: 16
cdr3_aa: CASSLGPSYSNQPQHF; v_call: TRBV11-2; j_call: TRBJ1-5; cdr3_length: 16
cdr3_aa: CASSESGRESTDTQYF; v_call: TRBV6-1; j_call: TRBJ2-3; cdr3_length: 16
cdr3_aa: CASSDVRRYEQYF; v_call: TRBV2; j_call: TRBJ2-7; cdr3_length: 13
cdr3_aa: CASSLLGQMGYF; v_call: TRBV28; j_call: TRBJ2-3; cdr3_length: 12
cdr3_aa: CASSSKQSPWTGGRTNEQFF; v_call: TRBV27; j_call: TRBJ2-1; cdr3_length: 20
cdr3_aa: CASSPATGGHAEAFF; v_call: TRBV5-4; j_call: TRBJ1-1; cdr3_length: 15
cdr3_aa: CASSLVAPGHYYEQYF; v_call: TRBV28; j_call: TRBJ2-7; cdr3_length: 16
cdr3_aa: CASTQSGEQFF; v_call: TRBV6-5; j_call: TRBJ2-1; cdr3_length: 11
cdr3_aa: CASSPGSGELFF; v_call: TRBV7-7; j_call: TRBJ2-2; cdr3_length: 12
cdr3_aa: CASSLRDRGRETQYF; v_call: TRBV5-4; j_call: TRBJ2-5; cdr3_length: 15
cdr3_aa: CASSSDRTYYEQYF; v_call: TRBV11-2; j_call: TRBJ2-7; cdr3_length: 14
cdr3_aa: CASSPLREGYF; v_call: TRBV28; j_call: TRBJ2-7; cdr3_length: 11
cdr3_aa: CASKPLHRTYEQYF; v_call: TRBV5-1; j_call: TRBJ2-7; cdr3_length: 14
cdr3_aa: CASRAGTVNNEQFF; v_call: TRBV5-1; j_call: TRBJ2-1; cdr3_length: 14
cdr3_aa: CANKGQDTGELFF; v_call: TRBV2; j_call: TRBJ2-2; cdr3_length: 13
cdr3_aa: CASSQDLGRGRAVNEQFF; v_call: TRBV4-3; j_call: TRBJ2-1; cdr3_length: 18
cdr3_aa: CASSFKRNYNEQFF; v_call: TRBV11-2; j_call: TRBJ2-1; cdr3_length: 14
cdr3_aa: CASSLTVLAAPYEQYF; v_call: TRBV7-3; j_call: TRBJ2-7; cdr3_length: 16
cdr3_aa: CASSLVTSGRWNEQFF; v_call: TRBV7-9; j_call: TRBJ2-1; cdr3_length: 16
cdr3_aa: CASSLWYRGGEQYF; v_call: TRBV11-2; j_call: TRBJ2-7; cdr3_length: 14
cdr3_aa: CATSRGDWSTGELFF; v_call: TRBV15; j_call: TRBJ2-2; cdr3_length: 15
cdr3_aa: CSVCVAANTGELFF; v_call: TRBV29-1; j_call: TRBJ2-2; cdr3_length: 14
cdr3_aa: CASSKGTSGSYEQYF; v_call: TRBV7-2; j_call: TRBJ2-7; cdr3_length: 15
cdr3_aa: CATSRVGAEQYF; v_call: TRBV15; j_call: TRBJ2-7; cdr3_length: 12
cdr3_aa: CASSRRGYTF; v_call: TRBV19; j_call: TRBJ1-2; cdr3_length: 10
cdr3_aa: CSAIGQGSGEKLFF; v_call: TRBV29-1; j_call: TRBJ1-4; cdr3_length: 14
cdr3_aa: CASSPPRSGYNEQFF; v_call: TRBV18; j_call: TRBJ2-1; cdr3_length: 15
cdr3_aa: CAWSLGTQQPQHF; v_call: TRBV30; j_call: TRBJ1-5; cdr3_length: 13
cdr3_aa: CASRSGQANYGYTF; v_call: TRBV19; j_call: TRBJ1-2; cdr3_length: 14
cdr3_aa: CASSHGRRTSGRKGIETQYF; v_call: TRBV4-1; j_call: TRBJ2-5; cdr3_length: 20
cdr3_aa: CASRLETQRTYEQYF; v_call: TRBV12-2; j_call: TRBJ2-7; cdr3_length: 15
cdr3_aa: CASSYKRDTSGSFPDTQYF; v_call: TRBV5-4; j_call: TRBJ2-3; cdr3_length: 19
cdr3_aa: CATSRDRARGYTF; v_call: TRBV28; j_call: TRBJ1-2; cdr3_length: 13
cdr3_aa: CASSVGGSGSLSYNEQFF; v_call: TRBV9; j_call: TRBJ2-1; cdr3_length: 18
cdr3_aa: CASRTGGSGANVLTF; v_call: TRBV5-4; j_call: TRBJ2-6; cdr3_length: 15